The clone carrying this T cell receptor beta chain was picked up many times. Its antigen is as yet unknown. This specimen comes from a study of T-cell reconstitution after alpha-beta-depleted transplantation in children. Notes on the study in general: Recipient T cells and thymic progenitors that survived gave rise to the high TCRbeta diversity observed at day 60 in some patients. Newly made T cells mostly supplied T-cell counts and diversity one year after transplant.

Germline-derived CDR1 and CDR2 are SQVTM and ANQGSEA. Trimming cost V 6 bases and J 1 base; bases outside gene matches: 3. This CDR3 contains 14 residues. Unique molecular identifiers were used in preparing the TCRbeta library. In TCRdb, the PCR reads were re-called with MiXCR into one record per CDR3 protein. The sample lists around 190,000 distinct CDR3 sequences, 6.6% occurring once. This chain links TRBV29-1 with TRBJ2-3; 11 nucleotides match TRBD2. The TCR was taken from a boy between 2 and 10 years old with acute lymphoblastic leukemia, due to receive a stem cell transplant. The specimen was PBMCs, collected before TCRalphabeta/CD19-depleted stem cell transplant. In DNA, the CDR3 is TGCAGCGTGTCACTAGCGGGAGGCACAGATACGCAGTATTTT. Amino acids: CSVSLAGGTDTQYF.